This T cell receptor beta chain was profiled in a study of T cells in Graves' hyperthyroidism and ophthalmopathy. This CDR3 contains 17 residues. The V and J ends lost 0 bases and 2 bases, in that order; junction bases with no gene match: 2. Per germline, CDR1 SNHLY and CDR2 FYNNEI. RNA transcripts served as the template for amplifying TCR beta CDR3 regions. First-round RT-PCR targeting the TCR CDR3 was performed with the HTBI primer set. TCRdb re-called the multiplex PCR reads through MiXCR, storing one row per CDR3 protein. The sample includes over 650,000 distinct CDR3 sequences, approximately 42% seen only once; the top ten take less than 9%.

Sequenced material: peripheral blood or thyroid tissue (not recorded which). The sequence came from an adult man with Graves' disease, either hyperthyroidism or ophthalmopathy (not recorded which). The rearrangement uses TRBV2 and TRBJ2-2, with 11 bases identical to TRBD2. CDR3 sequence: CASSEAGLAANTGELFF. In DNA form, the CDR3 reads TGTGCCAGCAGTGAAGCGGGACTAGCGGCAAACACCGGGGAGCTGTTTTTT.